This T cell receptor (beta chain) is from a study of CD8 T cell repertoires and HIV-1 epitope variants. The data were produced by immunoSEQ multiplex PCR, yet TCRdb's version contains in-frame clones alone and is incomplete. The repertoire has 5,500 to 7,000 clones, approximately 73% of them found once; the top ten carry about 39%. A word on this clone: Its antigen is not known.

Sequenced: cultured CD8+ T cells derived from PBMCs. This clonotype was sampled from a male donor with HIV.

The CDR3: CASSLGGTYEQYF. CDR3 bases: TGTGCCAGCAGCTTGGGGGGCACCTACGAGCAGTACTTC. This chain links TRBV5-4 with TRBJ2-7; tentatively, D is TRBD1 (5 bases). Trimming took off 0 bases at V and 2 bases at J, with 6 bases between the two ends. The CDR3 totals 13 residues. The germline V gene encodes CDR1 SGHNT and CDR2 YYREEE (reference sequence).